Each of the 26 T cell receptor beta chains below was sequenced from the same sample in a study of T-cell reconstitution after alpha-beta-depleted transplantation in children. The authors prepared the TCRbeta library with unique molecular identifiers. Each CDR3 protein is one row after TCRdb ran MiXCR on the PCR reads. The sample carries about 980,000 distinct CDR3 sequences, about 29% recorded once. The sequencing used PBMCs, mostly from graft donor cells, collected 360 days after TCRalphabeta/CD19-depleted stem cell transplant. These TCRs come from a boy under two years old who had a stem cell transplant for SCID, so the T cells may come from the graft donor.

The table lists this clonotype with many counts. The rearrangement uses TRBV11-2 and TRBJ2-5; TRBD2 matches 8 bases. Germline CDR1 SGHAT, CDR2 FQNNGV. The CDR3 has 15 amino acids. Germline trimming cut 1 base from V and 5 bases from J; bases unmatched to any gene: 6. The CDR3 DNA reads as TGTGCCAGCAGCTTAGTACGCGGGGGGAGGGAGACCCAGTACTTC. Protein sequence: CASSLVRGGRETQYF.

The rearrangement joins TRBV24-1 to TRBJ2-1, with TRBD2 as a possible D gene (7 bases). Germline V gene sequence: CDR1 KGHDR, CDR2 SFDVKD. The CDR3 runs 17 residues. V was pared by 4 bases and J by 5 bases, with 20 bases between. In DNA form, the CDR3 reads TGTGCCACCAGTGACGAGAAGGGCGGGGGCCATAACAATGAGCAGTTCTTC. This gives the protein CATSDEKGGGHNNEQFF.

This clonotype was picked up many times. The V call is TRBV7-2, the J call TRBJ2-7; a possible D gene is TRBD2 (6 bases). V was pared by 3 bases and J by 2 bases, with 11 bases between. Looked up from germline, CDR1 is SGHTA and CDR2 is FQGNSA. The CDR3 is made up of 14 amino acids. Here the CDR3 reads CASSLGGTPYEQYF. The CDR3 DNA sequence: TGTGCCAGCAGCTTGGGAGGAACCCCCTACGAGCAGTACTTC.

The chain links TRBV29-1 to TRBJ2-1; 11 nucleotides line up with TRBD2. V gave up 5 bases and J gave up 10 bases; unmatched junction bases: 10. This CDR3 region has 14 residues. The V gene's germline CDR1 is SQVTM and CDR2 ANQGSEA. In DNA, the CDR3 is TGCAGCGTTCAGCTGGGACTAGCGGTGGTAGAGCAGTTCTTC. Translated: CSVQLGLAVVEQFF.

The chain links TRBV20-1 to TRBJ1-5; 7 nucleotides match TRBD1. The CDR3 spans 14 residues. The germline CDR1 and CDR2 sequences are DFQATT and SNEGSKA (reference sequence). Trimming took 6 bases from V and 6 from J; bases not matched to a gene: 11. For the CDR3, the DNA is TGCAGTGCAGTTAGAGGGGGCGTAATTCAGCCCCAGCATTTT. It encodes CSAVRGGVIQPQHF.

CDR3 protein: CASSLGTGLSNEQFF. The CDR3 DNA reads as TGTGCCAGCAGCCTCGGGACAGGGCTGTCCAATGAGCAGTTCTTC. The chain has TRBV9 and TRBJ2-1; 9 nucleotides align to TRBD1. Germline V gene lookup returns CDR1 SGDLS and CDR2 YYNGEE. With V trimmed by 4 bases and J by 6 bases, 8 bases remained unmatched. The CDR3 is made up of 15 amino acids. Looking up the rest from reference TRBV9 and TRBJ2-1 gives the full variable domain: DSGVTQTPKHLITATGQRVTLRCSPRSGDLSVYWYQQSLDQGLQFLIQYYNGEERAKGNILERFSAQQFPDLHSELNLSSLELGDSALYFCASSLGTGLSNEQFFGPGTRLTVL.

The gene calls are TRBV11-2 and TRBJ2-5; 8 bases match TRBD2. V lost 0 bases, J lost 4 bases, and 7 bases stayed unmatched. The CDR3 length is 16 residues. Germline CDR1 is SGHAT and CDR2 is FQNNGV. The CDR3 here is CASSLDWGLGTETQYF. In DNA form, the CDR3 reads TGTGCCAGCAGCTTAGATTGGGGACTAGGAACAGAGACCCAGTACTTC.

The chain couples TRBV5-6 to TRBJ1-1, with a possible D match to TRBD1 (6 bases). Germline CDR1 and CDR2: SGHDT and YYEEEE. The CDR3 has 16 residues. Trimming pared 1 base from V and 0 bases from J, leaving 13 bases between. The CDR3 here is CASSLRTASMNTEAFF. DNA of the CDR3: TGTGCCAGCAGCTTGAGGACAGCATCCATGAACACTGAAGCTTTCTTT.

The chain joins TRBV9 to TRBJ1-2; the match to TRBD1 covers 7 bases. The CDR3 runs 15 residues. Per germline, CDR1 SGDLS and CDR2 YYNGEE. V trimming: 4 bases; J trimming: 4 bases; junction bases outside the gene matches: 10. CDR3: CASSPSQGGFYGYTF. The CDR3 DNA reads as TGTGCCAGCAGCCCAAGTCAGGGGGGTTTCTATGGCTACACCTTC.

The rearrangement joins TRBV10-3 to TRBJ2-5; no clear D gene. V lost 7 bases to trimming and J lost 5 bases, with 17 bases between them. Germline CDR1 reads ENHRY; CDR2 reads SYGVKD. The CDR3 runs to 14 residues. The CDR3 DNA reads TGTGCCATCACCCATTCGGCCATAGCTGAGACCCAGTACTTC. It specifies CAITHSAIAETQYF.

The rearrangement links TRBV7-6 to TRBJ2-7; 8 nucleotides match TRBD1. Trimming removed 3 bases from V and 4 bases from J; junction bases left unmatched: 11. The CDR3 is 16 amino acids. Germline CDR1 and CDR2: SGHVS and FNYEAQ. This CDR3 reads CASSFYAGTGHYEQYF. CDR3 DNA sequence: TGTGCCAGCAGCTTTTATGCCGGGACAGGTCATTACGAGCAGTACTTC.

A few counts support this clonotype. The chain links TRBV3-1 to TRBJ2-2; no firm D call. The CDR3 has 14 residues. Germline V gene lookup returns CDR1 LGHDT and CDR2 YNNKEL (reference sequence). V lost 2 bases to trimming and J lost 0 bases, with 4 bases between them. The CDR3 reads CASSQLANTGELFF. CDR3 nucleotide sequence: TGTGCCAGCAGCCAACTAGCGAACACCGGGGAGCTGTTTTTT.

V usage is TRBV7-2 and J usage is TRBJ2-3; 8 bases agree with TRBD2. The CDR3 extends over 14 amino acids. After removal of 9 bases from V and 2 bases from J, the junction contained 7 bases not matched to a gene. Germline CDR1 SGHTA, CDR2 FQGNSA. The CDR3 nucleotides read TGTGCCAGTTTCCGGGGGGGCATCACAGATACGCAGTATTTT. It yields the protein CASFRGGITDTQYF.

The chain uses TRBV5-1 and TRBJ2-5; TRBD2 agrees at 10 bases. J lost 0 bases, V lost 4 bases, and 6 bases had no gene match. The CDR3 contains 16 residues. Germline assignment: CDR1 SGHRS and CDR2 YFSETQ. The CDR3 loop is CASSPVAGGHQETQYF. The CDR3 bases are TGCGCCAGCAGCCCAGTAGCGGGGGGCCACCAAGAGACCCAGTACTTC.

This clonotype occurred a few times. This chain's CDR3 is CASSVRQGLPTEAFF. CDR3 coding DNA: TGCGCCAGCAGCGTACGACAGGGGCTTCCAACTGAAGCTTTCTTT. The V and J genes are TRBV5-1 and TRBJ1-1, with 8 bases that match TRBD1. J lost 5 bases, V lost 4 bases, and 10 bases had no gene match. Germline-derived CDR1 and CDR2 are SGHRS and YFSETQ. This CDR3 has 15 amino acids.

The chain recombines TRBV12-3 or TRBV12-4 with TRBJ2-1, with 10 bases matching TRBD2. The ends lost 6 bases at V and 10 bases at J; junction bases unmatched: 9. The CDR3 loop spans 14 amino acids. DNA of the CDR3: TGTGCCAGCAGCTTTGGGACTAGCGCTTCAGAGCAGTTCTTC. Translation gives CASSFGTSASEQFF.

The CDR3, as DNA: TGCGCCAGCAGCACTGGCGACATCTCCTACAATGAGCAGTTCTTC. This gives the protein CASSTGDISYNEQFF. V is TRBV5-1 and J is TRBJ2-1; D is uncertain. The ends were cut back, 4 bases at V and 0 bases at J, with 11 bases in the middle. Germline V gene sequence: CDR1 SGHRS, CDR2 YFSETQ. The CDR3 spans 15 residues.

V and J are TRBV5-6 and TRBJ1-5; 9 bases are a match to TRBD1. J was trimmed by 1 base and V by 2 bases; bases with no gene match: 7. Per germline, CDR1 SGHDT and CDR2 YYEEEE. This CDR3 is 17 amino acids long. DNA of the CDR3: TGTGCCAGCAGCTTCCGGGACAGGGCTTTGAGCAATCAGCCCCAGCATTTT. It encodes CASSFRDRALSNQPQHF.

J is TRBJ2-5 and V is TRBV15, with 8 bases identical to TRBD2. Per the germline V gene, CDR1 is LNHNV and CDR2 is YYDKDF (reference sequence). V lost 1 base, J lost 1 base, and 5 bases stayed unmatched. The CDR3 contains 16 residues. CDR3 protein: CATSRAAGGPQETQYF. In nucleotides, the CDR3 is TGTGCCACCAGCAGAGCCGCGGGGGGCCCCCAAGAGACCCAGTACTTC.

This chain connects TRBV4-1 to TRBJ2-3, with D perhaps TRBD2 (6 bases). The CDR3 is 14 amino acids. V was trimmed by 4 bases and J by 3 bases, leaving 11 bases between them. From germline, CDR1 is MGHRA and CDR2 YSYEKL. The CDR3 is CASSRGEWTDTQYF. The CDR3 region has the DNA TGCGCCAGCAGCCGCGGGGAATGGACAGATACGCAGTATTTT.

In its sample, this clonotype was seen a few times. The chain couples TRBV5-1 to TRBJ2-1, with D uncertain. This CDR3 contains 14 residues. The germline gives CDR1 SGHRS, CDR2 YFSETQ. Trimming took 0 bases from V and 7 from J, leaving 11 bases between them. In nucleotides, the CDR3 is TGCGCCAGCAGCTTGGCCCCCGAGAAGAATGAGCAGTTCTTC. As protein: CASSLAPEKNEQFF. Variable domain in full (rest from reference TRBV5-1 and TRBJ2-1): KAGVTQTPRYLIKTRGQQVTLSCSPISGHRSVSWYQQTPGQGLQFLFEYFSETQRNKGNFPGRFSGRQFSNSRSEMNVSTLELGDSALYLCASSLAPEKNEQFFGPGTRLTVL.

The gene calls are TRBV12-3 or TRBV12-4 and TRBJ2-1; D is undetermined. V gave up 7 bases and J gave up 0 bases, with 13 bases separating them. The CDR3 consists of 15 residues. The CDR3 DNA reads TGTGCCAGCAAAAAGAGTGCCAACTCCTACAATGAGCAGTTCTTC. This translates into CASKKSANSYNEQFF.

This clonotype has just a few counts. The rearrangement uses TRBV5-6 and TRBJ2-2, with D perhaps matching TRBD1 or TRBD2 (5 bases each). Trimming stripped 1 base from V and 6 bases from J, with 16 bases between. Germline-derived CDR1 and CDR2 are SGHDT and YYEEEE. This CDR3 spans 16 amino acids. The CDR3 spells CASSLYDEGRAGELFF. The CDR3 bases are TGTGCCAGCAGCTTGTATGACGAGGGCAGGGCCGGGGAGCTGTTTTTT.

The rearrangement uses TRBV7-8 and TRBJ1-5; unclear D gene. The length of the CDR3 is 16 residues. Germline V lookup: CDR1 SGHVS, CDR2 FQNEAQ. Trimming took 1 base from V and 5 from J, leaving 15 bases between them. In DNA form, the CDR3 reads TGTGCCAGCAGCTTAGGGACCGCCAGGTCCCATCAGCCCCAGCATTTT. Its translation is CASSLGTARSHQPQHF.

J is TRBJ2-6 and V is TRBV6-2 or TRBV6-3; 8 nucleotides agree with TRBD1. Germline CDR1 and CDR2: MNHEY and SVGEGT. V lost 6 bases to trimming and J lost 0 bases; unmatched junction nucleotides: 13. CDR3 size: 19 residues. As DNA, the CDR3 is TGTGCCAGCAGGAAACCACGGACAGGGCATGACTCTGGGGCCAACGTCCTGACTTTC. Translating gives CASRKPRTGHDSGANVLTF.

This clonotype has more than one count but fewer than ten. CDR3 loop: CASSPTIEQFF. The CDR3 nucleotides are TGTGCCAGCAGCCCAACTATCGAGCAGTTCTTC. This sequence joins TRBV7-8 and TRBJ2-1; the D is unclear. This CDR3 is built from 11 residues. The V gene lost 5 bases and the J gene lost 10 bases, with 9 bases spanning the gap. Germline loops: CDR1 SGHVS, CDR2 FQNEAQ.